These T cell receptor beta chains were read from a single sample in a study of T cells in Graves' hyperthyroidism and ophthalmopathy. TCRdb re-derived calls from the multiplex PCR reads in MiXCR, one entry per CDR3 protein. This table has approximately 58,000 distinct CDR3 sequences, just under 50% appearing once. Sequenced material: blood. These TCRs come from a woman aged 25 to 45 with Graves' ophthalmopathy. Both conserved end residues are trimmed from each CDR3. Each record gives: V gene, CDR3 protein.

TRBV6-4 ASSDRETNEKLF
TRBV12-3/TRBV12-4 ASSYGQGNTEAF
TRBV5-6 ASAPIATVSYGYT
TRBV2 ASSDTDRVSNQPQH
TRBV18 ASSPPGSGPREQY
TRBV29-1 SVYMGDRPTYNEQF
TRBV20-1 SAYTGALQETQY
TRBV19 ASSAGQGTGANVLT
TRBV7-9 ASSLLGTSVYNEQF
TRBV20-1 SARQGINTEAF
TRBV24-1 ATSDKSAAGVMMGVNTGETQY
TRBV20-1 SARGPEHNQRTGELF
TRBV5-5 ASSFIASGNTGELF
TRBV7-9 ASSLLAGDKDTQY
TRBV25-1 ASSEQLCSYNSPLH
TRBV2 ASSKLVTGDEQY